One and the same sample provided the 32 T cell receptor beta chains below, sequenced in a study of blood T cell repertoires in COVID-19. Method: immunoSEQ multiplex PCR; TCRdb's copy keeps in-frame clones and lacks some. This sample has more than 200,000 clones, with more than 75% found just once. Sequenced: peripheral blood. The receptors shown here come from a man aged 45-60 years with acute or convalescent COVID-19.

This chain connects TRBV10-3 to TRBJ1-5, with D perhaps TRBD1 (6 bases). The V and J ends lost 2 bases and 5 bases respectively, with 16 bases between them. The CDR3 contains 16 residues. Germline CDR1 is ENHRY and CDR2 is SYGVKD. The CDR3 here is CAISEGGRGVDQPQHF. CDR3 DNA sequence: TGTGCCATCAGTGAGGGGGGCAGGGGAGTGGATCAGCCCCAGCATTTT.

This clone was observed many times. The V and J genes are TRBV13 and TRBJ1-6; D unclear. V was trimmed by 5 bases and J by 9 bases, leaving 20 bases between them. CDR1 PRHDT and CDR2 FYEKMQ come from the germline V gene (reference sequence). The CDR3 runs 16 residues. The CDR3 reads CASSPTDEGSGSPLHF. As DNA, the CDR3 is TGTGCCAGCAGCCCCACTGACGAGGGCTCGGGTTCACCCCTCCACTTT. Using reference TRBV13 and TRBJ1-6 for the parts outside the CDR3, the full variable domain is AAGVIQSPRHLIKEKRETATLKCYPIPRHDTVYWYQQGPGQDPQFLISFYEKMQSDKGSIPDRFSAQQFSDYHSELNMSSLELGDSALYFCASSPTDEGSGSPLHFGNGTRLTVT.

The chain has TRBV11-2 and TRBJ2-1; TRBD1 matches 8 bases. The CDR3 has 15 residues. Germline loops: CDR1 SGHAT, CDR2 FQNNGV. Trimming at V came to 6 bases and at J to 8 bases, leaving 12 bases not matched to a gene. For the CDR3, the DNA is TGTGCCAGCAGGTTGGGACAGGTTGCCGCGGATGAGCAGTTCTTC. This translates into CASRLGQVAADEQFF.

The rearrangement joins TRBV19 to TRBJ1-5, with 7 bases aligning to TRBD1. This CDR3 has 17 residues. Germline lookup yields CDR1 LNHDA and CDR2 SQIVND (reference sequence). The trim removed 3 bases at V and 6 bases at J, leaving 14 bases unmatched. The CDR3 bases are TGTGCCAGTAGTATTCCCACCGACAGGGTGGGAGGTCAGCCCCAGCATTTT. This gives the protein CASSIPTDRVGGQPQHF. The full variable domain, completed using reference TRBV19 and TRBJ1-5, is DGGITQSPKYLFRKEGQNVTLSCEQNLNHDAMYWYRQDPGQGLRLIYYSQIVNDFQKGDIAEGYSVSREKKESFPLTVTSAQKNPTAFYLCASSIPTDRVGGQPQHFGDGTRLSIL.

V is TRBV29-1 and J is TRBJ1-6; D might be TRBD1 (6 bases). The CDR3 is made up of 13 amino acids. Per germline, CDR1 SQVTM and CDR2 ANQGSEA. V lost 6 bases to trimming and J lost 6 bases, with 12 bases between them. CDR3 residues: CSVQDRSNSPLHF. CDR3 sequence (DNA): TGCAGCGTCCAGGACAGAAGTAATTCACCCCTCCACTTT.

The count of this clone is one. This CDR3 reads CASGTTRGGGYTF. The CDR3 DNA sequence: TGTGCCAGCGGTACTACAAGGGGGGGTGGCTACACCTTC. The genes are TRBV27 and TRBJ1-2; tentative D call: TRBD1 (6 bases). Looked up from germline, CDR1 is MNHEY and CDR2 is SMNVEV (reference sequence). This CDR3 has 13 residues. V lost 8 bases to trimming and J lost 7 bases, with 17 bases between them.

The genes are TRBV7-6 and TRBJ2-3, with 10 bases matching TRBD2. The CDR3 consists of 16 residues. Germline V gene data show CDR1 as SGHVS and CDR2 as FNYEAQ. The trim removed 4 bases at V and 6 bases at J, leaving 10 bases unmatched. The CDR3: CASSSRSGGAVDTQYF. CDR3 DNA sequence: TGTGCCAGCAGCTCTAGGAGCGGGGGGGCCGTCGATACGCAGTATTTT.

This chain connects TRBV7-3 to TRBJ2-5; 10 bases map to TRBD1. V lost 0 bases, J lost 2 bases, and 12 bases stayed unmatched. CDR1 and CDR2 from the germline V gene are SGHTA and FQGTGA. The CDR3 runs to 19 residues. CDR3 amino acids: CASSLTATGGSSGQETQYF. CDR3 coding DNA: TGTGCCAGCAGCTTAACGGCGACAGGGGGCAGCTCGGGGCAAGAGACCCAGTACTTC.

V gene TRBV11-2 combines with J gene TRBJ1-3; maybe TRBD1 (6 bases). V was trimmed by 5 bases and J by 5 bases, leaving 22 bases between them. CDR1 SGHAT and CDR2 FQNNGV come from the germline V gene. The CDR3 consists of 17 residues. The CDR3 reads CASSRRSTTQGRNTIYF. The CDR3 region has the DNA TGTGCCAGCAGCAGACGTAGTACCACGCAGGGGAGAAACACCATATATTTT.

The V call is TRBV7-9, the J call TRBJ1-6; TRBD1 aligns across 9 bases. The CDR3 is 16 amino acids. CDR1 is SEHNR and CDR2 is FQNEAQ in the germline V gene (reference sequence). After removal of 5 bases from V and 1 base from J, the junction contained 3 bases not matched to a gene. The CDR3 here is CASSTGTGSYNSPLHF. For the CDR3, the DNA is TGTGCCAGCAGCACCGGGACAGGGTCCTATAATTCACCCCTCCACTTT.

CDR3 sequence: CASSERQSDGYTF. CDR3 DNA: TGCGCCAGCAGTGAGCGACAGTCGGATGGCTACACCTTC. The rearrangement joins TRBV10-2 to TRBJ1-2; weak D call: TRBD1 (5 bases). The CDR3 totals 13 residues. The germline V gene has CDR1 WSHSY and CDR2 SAAADI. V gave up 2 bases and J gave up 6 bases, with 10 bases separating them.

The chain is built from TRBV5-1 and TRBJ2-2; 7 bases fit TRBD1. CDR1 is SGHRS and CDR2 is YFSETQ in the germline V gene. There are 14 residues in the CDR3. The trim removed 4 bases at V and 6 bases at J, leaving 6 bases unmatched. The CDR3 is CASSPIQGSGELFF. The CDR3 nucleotides read TGCGCCAGCAGCCCGATACAGGGGTCCGGGGAGCTGTTTTTT.

This clone showed up just a few times. The V gene is TRBV7-9, the J gene TRBJ2-2, with unresolved D. Trimming shortened V by 1 base and J by 1 base, and 4 bases separated the two germline ends. The CDR3 runs to 14 residues. CDR1 and CDR2 (germline): SEHNR, FQNEAQ (reference sequence). CDR3 nucleotide sequence: TGTGCCAGCAGCTTAGGACAGAACACCGGGGAGCTGTTTTTT. Residues: CASSLGQNTGELFF. The full variable domain, rest sourced from reference TRBV7-9 and TRBJ2-2, is DTGVSQNPRHKITKRGQNVTFRCDPISEHNRLYWYRQTLGQGPEFLTYFQNEAQLEKSRLLSDRFSAERPKGSFSTLEIQRTEQGDSAMYLCASSLGQNTGELFFGEGSRLTVL.

The chain carries TRBV6-1 and TRBJ2-6; 9 bases fit TRBD1. Germline CDR1 MNHNS, CDR2 SASEGT. V shed 3 bases and J 5 bases; nucleotides not matched to a gene: 8. The CDR3 contains 17 residues. The CDR3 loop reads CASSEGQGELWANVLTF. The DNA for the CDR3 is TGTGCCAGCAGTGAGGGACAGGGAGAGCTCTGGGCCAACGTCCTGACTTTC.

This clone appeared a single time. The chain carries TRBV7-2 and TRBJ2-2; 8 bases line up with TRBD1. There are 15 residues in the CDR3. CDR1 SGHTA and CDR2 FQGNSA come from the germline V gene. V shed 5 bases, J shed 5 bases, and the junction held 7 bases outside the gene matches. This chain's CDR3 is CASSPGQGSTGELFF. CDR3 in DNA: TGTGCCAGCAGCCCCGGACAGGGAAGTACCGGGGAGCTGTTTTTT.

The chain recombines TRBV5-4 with TRBJ1-5, with D possibly matching TRBD1 (6 bases). Trimming took 6 bases from V and 1 from J, leaving 11 bases between them. The CDR3 contains 14 residues. Germline V gene data show CDR1 as SGHNT and CDR2 as YYREEE (reference sequence). This chain's CDR3 is CASNIQGSNQPQHF. DNA for the CDR3: TGTGCCAGCAACATTCAGGGGAGCAATCAGCCCCAGCATTTT.

V usage is TRBV12-3 or TRBV12-4 and J usage is TRBJ2-2; D gene uncertain. Trimming took off 5 bases at V and 6 bases at J, with 7 bases between the two ends. The CDR3 consists of 12 residues. Here the CDR3 DNA reads TGTGCCAGCAGTGGTCAGGCCGGGGAGCTGTTTTTT. Amino acids: CASSGQAGELFF.

As concerns this clone: Other nucleotide sequences from this sample produce the same CDR3. This chain uses TRBV14 with TRBJ2-3, with 8 nucleotides matching TRBD2. V shed 0 bases, J shed 0 bases, and the junction held 8 bases outside the gene matches. This CDR3 contains 18 residues. Germline loops: CDR1 SGHDN, CDR2 FVKESK. The CDR3 region is CASSQDAVAGGSTDTQYF. CDR3 DNA: TGTGCCAGCAGCCAAGATGCAGTCGCGGGGGGTAGCACAGATACGCAGTATTTT.

The gene calls are TRBV7-3 and TRBJ1-1; D perhaps matches TRBD1 (5 bases). Trimming cost V 4 bases and J 0 bases, with 6 bases left between them. Germline V lookup: CDR1 SGHTA, CDR2 FQGTGA. This CDR3 spans 13 amino acids. The CDR3 here is CASSSGVNTEAFF. CDR3 bases: TGTGCCAGCAGCTCGGGGGTGAACACTGAAGCTTTCTTT.

The chain couples TRBV6-2 or TRBV6-3 to TRBJ1-6, with TRBD1 as a possible D gene (5 bases). The CDR3 extends over 14 amino acids. The V gene lost 4 bases and the J gene lost 13 bases, with 17 bases spanning the gap. The germline V gene encodes CDR1 MNHEY and CDR2 SVGEGT. CDR3 DNA sequence: TGTGCCAGCAGTTTCCTCTGGACAAATGTTCCCCTCCACTTT. Its translation is CASSFLWTNVPLHF.

The DNA of the CDR3 is TGTGCCAGCAGGAAGGGGGGGGGCAATCAGCCCCAGCATTTT. This sequence encodes CASRKGGGNQPQHF. The chain carries TRBV11-2 and TRBJ1-5; possible D gene TRBD1, 6 bases. The CDR3 has 14 residues. V dropped 6 bases and J dropped 2 bases, with 11 bases sitting between them. The germline gives CDR1 SGHAT, CDR2 FQNNGV.

In its sample, this clone was seen once. The J gene is TRBJ2-2, the V gene TRBV5-4; 11 bases are a match to TRBD2. J lost 5 bases, V lost 4 bases, and 7 bases had no gene match. The CDR3 extends over 16 amino acids. The germline V gene encodes CDR1 SGHNT and CDR2 YYREEE (reference sequence). The CDR3 loop is CASSLLLAGGTGELFF. The CDR3 DNA sequence: TGTGCCAGCAGCCTACTTCTAGCGGGGGGTACCGGGGAGCTGTTTTTT.

This chain joins TRBV18 and TRBJ1-1; D remains ambiguous. This CDR3 comprises 14 residues. Deletions cut 0 bases from V and 2 bases from J, with 7 bases between. The germline gives CDR1 KGHSH, CDR2 LQKENI. CDR3 DNA: TGTGCCAGCTCACCACCCACGGGAAACACTGAAGCTTTCTTT. This sequence encodes CASSPPTGNTEAFF.

The chain joins TRBV9 to TRBJ1-1; possible D gene TRBD1, 5 bases. The germline V and J ends were trimmed by 4 bases and 1 base, with 11 bases remaining between them. The V gene's germline CDR1 is SGDLS and CDR2 YYNGEE. This CDR3 has 14 amino acids. CDR3 nucleotide sequence: TGTGCCAGCAGCAAGGGACTGGAGAACACTGAAGCTTTCTTT. As protein: CASSKGLENTEAFF.

This rearrangement joins TRBV27 to TRBJ2-1; D gene unclear. In germline, CDR1 is MNHEY, CDR2 SMNVEV (reference sequence). V lost 0 bases and J lost 6, with 3 bases in between. The CDR3 is made up of 12 amino acids. CDR3 loop: CASSLSRNEQFF. Written as DNA, the CDR3 is TGTGCCAGCAGTTTATCGCGCAATGAGCAGTTCTTC.

V gene TRBV5-1 combines with J gene TRBJ2-7; TRBD1 matches at 7 bases. Germline V gene lookup returns CDR1 SGHRS and CDR2 YFSETQ. The CDR3 extends over 15 amino acids. Trimming cost V 0 bases and J 3 bases; bases outside gene matches: 6. CDR3 protein: CASSLAQGEVYEQYF. DNA for the CDR3: TGCGCCAGCAGCTTGGCTCAGGGGGAAGTCTACGAGCAGTACTTC. The full variable domain, with the rest looked up from reference TRBV5-1 and TRBJ2-7, is KAGVTQTPRYLIKTRGQQVTLSCSPISGHRSVSWYQQTPGQGLQFLFEYFSETQRNKGNFPGRFSGRQFSNSRSEMNVSTLELGDSALYLCASSLAQGEVYEQYFGPGTRLTVT.

This clone has more than one count but fewer than ten. The chain uses TRBV19 and TRBJ1-6; D remains unclear. V shed 4 bases and J shed 0 bases, with 10 bases lying between them. The germline V gene encodes CDR1 LNHDA and CDR2 SQIVND (reference sequence). The CDR3 length is 16 residues. The chain's CDR3 is CASSTARSSYNSPLHF. The CDR3 DNA is TGTGCCAGTAGTACTGCAAGGAGCTCCTATAATTCACCCCTCCACTTT.

The V call is TRBV2, the J call TRBJ1-1, with a possible D match to TRBD1 (6 bases). V was clipped by 7 bases and J by 0 bases, with 12 bases between them. The CDR3 consists of 14 residues. Per the germline V gene, CDR1 is SNHLY and CDR2 is FYNNEI. CDR3 sequence: CASTFQGLNTEAFF. CDR3 sequence (DNA): TGTGCCAGCACTTTTCAGGGGCTGAACACTGAAGCTTTCTTT.

This rearrangement joins TRBV5-8 to TRBJ1-6, with D unclear. The CDR3 is made up of 17 amino acids. The germline CDR1 and CDR2 sequences are SGHTS and YDEGEE. V lost 1 base to trimming and J lost 0 bases, with 11 bases between them. The DNA of the CDR3 is TGTGCCAGCAGCTTGAGGCGCCACAGCTCCTATAATTCACCCCTCCACTTT. It is translated as CASSLRRHSSYNSPLHF.

The chain has TRBV5-1 and TRBJ2-6, with 10 bases that match TRBD1. This CDR3 is 19 amino acids long. Germline V CDR1 and CDR2: SGHRS, YFSETQ. J lost 0 bases, V lost 4 bases, and 10 bases had no gene match. For the CDR3, the DNA is TGCGCCAGCAGCCTGGATGGGACAGGGGCTTTCTCTGGGGCCAACGTCCTGACTTTC. This translates into CASSLDGTGAFSGANVLTF.

The rearrangement uses TRBV30 and TRBJ1-6; D gene uncertain. Trimming stripped 6 bases from V and 7 bases from J, with 19 bases between. Germline values: CDR1 GTSNPN, CDR2 SVGIG (reference sequence). This CDR3 contains 15 residues. The CDR3: CACTTSPDWNSPLHF. The CDR3 DNA is TGTGCCTGTACGACAAGTCCCGATTGGAATTCACCCCTCCACTTT.

This chain joins TRBV6-5 and TRBJ1-5; a weak D match, TRBD1 (6 bases). V gave up 5 bases and J gave up 5 bases, with 16 bases separating them. Germline CDR1 MNHEY, CDR2 SVGAGI. CDR3 length: 15 residues. The CDR3 reads CASSPSGHSYQPQHF. Here the CDR3 DNA reads TGTGCCAGCAGTCCGTCGGGACACTCCTATCAGCCCCAGCATTTT.